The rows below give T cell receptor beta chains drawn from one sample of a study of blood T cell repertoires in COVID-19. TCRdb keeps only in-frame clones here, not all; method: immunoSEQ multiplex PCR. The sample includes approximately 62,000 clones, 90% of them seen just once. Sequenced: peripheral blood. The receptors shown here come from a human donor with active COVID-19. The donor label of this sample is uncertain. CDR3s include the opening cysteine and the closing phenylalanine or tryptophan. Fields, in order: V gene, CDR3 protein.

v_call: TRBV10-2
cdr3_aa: CASSEQGAVDGYTF

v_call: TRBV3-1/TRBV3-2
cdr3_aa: CASSQDGASGRFEQFF

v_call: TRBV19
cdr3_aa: CASSVRQGVGVKNIQYF

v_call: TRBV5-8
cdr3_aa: CASSRGGPQETQYF

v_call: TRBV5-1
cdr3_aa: CASSLGNREDTQYF

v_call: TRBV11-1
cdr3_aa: CASSSIRQDSNTEAFF

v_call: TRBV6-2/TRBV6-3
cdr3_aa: CASSTQTGGKTGELFF

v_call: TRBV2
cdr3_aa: CASSKDSWVAGELFF

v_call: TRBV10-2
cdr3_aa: CASSEPSLAGGLNFYEQYF

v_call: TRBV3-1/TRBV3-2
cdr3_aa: CASSQDMASSGGNSYNEQFF

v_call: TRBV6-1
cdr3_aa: CASSEQGSNQPQHF

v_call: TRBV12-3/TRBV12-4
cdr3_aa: CASSDSSYEQYF

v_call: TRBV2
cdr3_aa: CASDGLNEKLFF

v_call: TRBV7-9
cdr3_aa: CASSPGTGWEKLFF

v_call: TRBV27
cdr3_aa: CASSLSSAYQQYF

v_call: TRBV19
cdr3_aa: CASRPTTSGPYNEQFF

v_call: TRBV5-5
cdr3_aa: CASRPGGGRETQYF

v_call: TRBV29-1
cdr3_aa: CSVDGGRDEQFF

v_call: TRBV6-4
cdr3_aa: CASSMTSGRISSYNEQFF

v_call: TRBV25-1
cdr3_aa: CASSDFGTQYF

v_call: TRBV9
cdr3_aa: CASSGTGGPNEQFF

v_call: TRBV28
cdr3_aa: CASSYILDRGVSNQPQHF